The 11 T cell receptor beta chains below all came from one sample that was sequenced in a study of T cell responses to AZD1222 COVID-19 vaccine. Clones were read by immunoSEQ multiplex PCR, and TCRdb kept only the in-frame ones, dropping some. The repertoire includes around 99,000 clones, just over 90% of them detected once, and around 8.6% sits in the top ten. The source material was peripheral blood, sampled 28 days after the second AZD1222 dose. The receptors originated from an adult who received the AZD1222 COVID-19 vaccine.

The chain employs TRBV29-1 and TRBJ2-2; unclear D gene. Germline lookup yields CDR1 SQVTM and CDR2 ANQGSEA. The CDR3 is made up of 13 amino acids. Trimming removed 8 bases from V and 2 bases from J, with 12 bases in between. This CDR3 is CSFFVVNTGELFF. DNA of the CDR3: TGCAGCTTTTTCGTTGTAAACACCGGGGAGCTGTTTTTT.

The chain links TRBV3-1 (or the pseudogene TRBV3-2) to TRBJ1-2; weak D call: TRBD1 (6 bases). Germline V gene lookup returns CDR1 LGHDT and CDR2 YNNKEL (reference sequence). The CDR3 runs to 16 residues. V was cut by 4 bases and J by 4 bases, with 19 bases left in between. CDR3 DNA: TGTGCCAGCAGCCTTACTACAGGGCCCTCGGTCTATGGCTACACCTTC. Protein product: CASSLTTGPSVYGYTF.

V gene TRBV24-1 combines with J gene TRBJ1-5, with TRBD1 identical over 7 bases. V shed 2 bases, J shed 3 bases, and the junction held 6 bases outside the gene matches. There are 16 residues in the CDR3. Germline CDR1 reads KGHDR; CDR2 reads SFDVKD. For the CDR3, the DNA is TGTGCCACCAGTGATTCCCTAACAGGGGTCAATCAGCCCCAGCATTTT. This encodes CATSDSLTGVNQPQHF.

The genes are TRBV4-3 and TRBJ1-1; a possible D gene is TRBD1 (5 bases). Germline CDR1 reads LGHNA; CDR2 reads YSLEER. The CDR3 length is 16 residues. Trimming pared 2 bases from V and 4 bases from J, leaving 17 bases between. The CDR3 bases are TGCGCCAGCAGCCAAACGCCGATTCTAGGGGCCACTGAAGCTTTCTTT. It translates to CASSQTPILGATEAFF.

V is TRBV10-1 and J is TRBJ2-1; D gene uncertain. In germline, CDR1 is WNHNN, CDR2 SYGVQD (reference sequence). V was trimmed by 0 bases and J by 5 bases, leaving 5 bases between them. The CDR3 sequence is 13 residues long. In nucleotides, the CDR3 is TGCGCCAGCAGTGAGTCAGGGAACAATGAGCAGTTCTTC. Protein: CASSESGNNEQFF.

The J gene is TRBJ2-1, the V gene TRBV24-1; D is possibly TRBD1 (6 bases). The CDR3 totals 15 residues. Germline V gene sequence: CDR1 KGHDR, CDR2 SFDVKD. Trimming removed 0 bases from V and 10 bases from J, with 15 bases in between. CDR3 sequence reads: CATSDLGGVSEEQFF. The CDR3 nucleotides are TGTGCCACCAGTGATTTGGGGGGCGTCTCAGAAGAGCAGTTCTTC.

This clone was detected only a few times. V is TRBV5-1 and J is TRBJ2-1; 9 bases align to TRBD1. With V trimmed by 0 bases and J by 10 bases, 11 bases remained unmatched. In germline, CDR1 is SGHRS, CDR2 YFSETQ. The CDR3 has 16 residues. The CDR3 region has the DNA TGCGCCAGCAGCTTGGCCGAGGGGACAGGGAGACGAGAGCAGTTCTTC. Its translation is CASSLAEGTGRREQFF.

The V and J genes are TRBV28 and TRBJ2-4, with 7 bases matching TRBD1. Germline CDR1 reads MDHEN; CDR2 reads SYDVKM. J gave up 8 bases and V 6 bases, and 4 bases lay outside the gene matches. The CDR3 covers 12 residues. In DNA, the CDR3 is TGTGCCAGCAGAGGACAGGTGGACATTCAGTACTTC. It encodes CASRGQVDIQYF.

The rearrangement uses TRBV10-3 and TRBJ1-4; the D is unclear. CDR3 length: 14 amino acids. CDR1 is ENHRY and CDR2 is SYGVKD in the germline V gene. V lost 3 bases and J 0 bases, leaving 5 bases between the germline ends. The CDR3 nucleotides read TGTGCCATCAGTGAAAGGGCAACTAATGAAAAACTGTTTTTT. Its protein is CAISERATNEKLFF.

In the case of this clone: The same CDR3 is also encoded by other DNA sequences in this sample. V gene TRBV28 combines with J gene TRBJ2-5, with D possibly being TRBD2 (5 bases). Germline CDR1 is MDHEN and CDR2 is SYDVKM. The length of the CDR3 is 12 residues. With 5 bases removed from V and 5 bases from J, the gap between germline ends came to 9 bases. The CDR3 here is CASSPRGETQYF. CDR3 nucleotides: TGTGCCAGCAGTCCCCGCGGGGAGACCCAGTACTTC.

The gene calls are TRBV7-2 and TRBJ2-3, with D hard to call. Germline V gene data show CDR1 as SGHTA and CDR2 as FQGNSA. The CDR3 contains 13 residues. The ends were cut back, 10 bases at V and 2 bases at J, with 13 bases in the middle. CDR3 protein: CATEPPNTDTQYF. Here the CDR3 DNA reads TGTGCCACAGAGCCACCAAACACAGATACGCAGTATTTT.